Listed below are T cell receptor beta chains from one sample, sequenced in a study of a mutant IDH1 vaccine in newly diagnosed glioma. No cognate antigen is known for these TCRs. Clones were sequenced by immunoSEQ multiplex PCR, and TCRdb holds only the in-frame ones, with some missing. Of about 27,000 clones in the sample, about 70% were seen once. The specimen was PBMCs, collected from a glioma patient whose treatment included an IDH1 peptide vaccine. These receptors were taken from a man in his forties or fifties with glioma. CDR3s include the opening cysteine and the closing phenylalanine or tryptophan. D genes are given only for firm matches. Not all rows give a size; the values are once, few, many and, for expanded clones, a class.

D gene,J gene,V gene,clone size,CDR3 protein,CDR3 DNA
NA,TRBJ2-7,TRBV5-1,NA,CASTVTSGEYEQYF,TGCGCCAGCACCGTAACGTCAGGGGAATACGAGCAGTACTTC
NA,TRBJ2-3,TRBV23-1,NA,CASSQRLVSTDTQYF,TGCGCCAGCAGTCAAAGACTAGTTAGCACAGATACGCAGTATTTT
TRBD2,TRBJ2-3,TRBV18,NA,CASGRNAGGRFTDTQYF,TGTGCCAGCGGTCGAAACGCGGGAGGGAGGTTCACAGATACGCAGTATTTT
NA,TRBJ1-1,TRBV28,NA,CASTDFSGATEAFF,TGTGCCAGCACCGATTTTTCAGGGGCCACTGAAGCTTTCTTT
TRBD2,TRBJ2-5,TRBV9,NA,CASSFTSGGQETQYF,TGTGCCAGCAGTTTCACTAGCGGGGGCCAAGAGACCCAGTACTTC
NA,TRBJ1-2,TRBV5-1,few,CASIGDDEREGYTF,TGCGCCAGCATAGGGGATGACGAACGGGAGGGCTACACCTTC
TRBD1,TRBJ1-3,TRBV14,NA,CASRRTGLSGNTIYF,TGTGCCAGCAGAAGGACAGGACTCTCTGGAAACACCATATATTTT
NA,TRBJ1-1,TRBV6-5,few,CASRREGTEAFF,TGTGCCAGCAGGAGGGAAGGCACTGAAGCTTTCTTT
NA,TRBJ2-5,TRBV7-2,once,CASSLGRVETQYF,TGTGCCAGCAGCTTAGGCAGGGTGGAGACCCAGTACTTC
NA,TRBJ1-1,TRBV7-3,NA,CASSYTGRTEAFF,TGTGCCAGCAGCTACACAGGCCGCACTGAAGCTTTCTTT